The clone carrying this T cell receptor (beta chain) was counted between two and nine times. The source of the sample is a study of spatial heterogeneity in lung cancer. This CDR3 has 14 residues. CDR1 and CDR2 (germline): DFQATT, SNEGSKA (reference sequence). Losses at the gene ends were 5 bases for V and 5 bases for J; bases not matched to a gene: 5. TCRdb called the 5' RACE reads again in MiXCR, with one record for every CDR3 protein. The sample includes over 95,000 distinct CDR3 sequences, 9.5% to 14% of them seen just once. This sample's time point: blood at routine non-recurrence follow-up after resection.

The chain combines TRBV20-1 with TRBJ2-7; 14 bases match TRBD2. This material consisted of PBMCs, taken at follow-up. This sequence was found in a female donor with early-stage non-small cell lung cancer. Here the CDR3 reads CSAAPGLAGDEQYF. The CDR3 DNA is TGCAGTGCTGCCCCGGGACTAGCGGGAGACGAGCAGTACTTC.